This is a list of T cell receptor beta chains from one sample in a study of circulating CD8 cells and anti-PD-1 response in melanoma. In TCRdb, the reads were re-called with MiXCR into one record per CDR3 protein. Here the sample spans approximately 400 distinct CDR3 sequences, approximately 7% being singletons. The sequenced sample was CD8+ T cells from PBMCs, obtained at baseline or after one month of anti-PD-1 therapy (not recorded which). The receptors stem from a human donor with melanoma. CDR3s include the opening cysteine and the closing phenylalanine or tryptophan. A D gene is named only where the DNA matches it firmly. Some rows have no size entry. The others give once, few or many, or a class for an expanded clone.

>medium-sized|TRBV7-6|TRBJ2-2|-
TGTGCCAGCAGCAAACAGGGCAGGGGGGAGCTGTTTTTT
CASSKQGRGELFF
>large|TRBV28|TRBJ2-7|-
TGTGCCAGCAGTTTTCGGGCCACTTCCTACGAGCAGTACTTC
CASSFRATSYEQYF
>medium-sized|TRBV12-3/TRBV12-4|TRBJ1-4|-
TGTGCCAGCAGTTTGGAAGTATCTTACGAAAAACTGTTTTTT
CASSLEVSYEKLFF
>medium-sized|TRBV20-1|TRBJ2-3|TRBD1
TGCAGTGCCAACAGGGGACCCACAGATACGCAGTATTTT
CSANRGPTDTQYF
>large|TRBV27|TRBJ1-1|-
TGTGCCAGCGACCATTCTATGGGGTCGGGGACTGAAGCTTTCTTT
CASDHSMGSGTEAFF
>medium-sized|TRBV19|TRBJ1-2|-
TGTGCCAGTAGTTGGAGGGGCACTAACTATGGCTACACCTTC
CASSWRGTNYGYTF
>large|TRBV19|TRBJ1-1|-
TGTGCCAGTAGTATAGCCAGTAGACCCTGGGACACTGAAGCTTTCTTT
CASSIASRPWDTEAFF
>medium-sized|TRBV25-1|TRBJ2-2|TRBD1
TGTGCCAGCTCTCCGGGACAGAATACCGGGGAGCTGTTTTTT
CASSPGQNTGELFF
>few|TRBV19|TRBJ2-3|TRBD2
TGTGCCAGTAGTCCTACTAGCGGGGGAGTGGATACGCAGTATTTT
CASSPTSGGVDTQYF
>large|TRBV7-3|TRBJ2-3|TRBD2
TGTGCCAGCAGCTTAACCCCTAGCGGGGGGGATACGCAGTATTTT
CASSLTPSGGDTQYF
>large|TRBV19|TRBJ1-2|TRBD1
TGTGCCAGTAATCGAGACGGACAGGGGATAAACTATGGCTACACCTTC
CASNRDGQGINYGYTF
>large|TRBV5-6|TRBJ2-5|-
TGTGCCAGCAGCTCGACGAACACTAGGGAGACCCAGTACTTC
CASSSTNTRETQYF
>medium-sized|TRBV4-1|TRBJ2-2|-
TGCGCCAGCAGCCAAGTTACCGTAAACACCGGGGAGCTGTTTTTT
CASSQVTVNTGELFF
>-|TRBV2|TRBJ2-7|TRBD1
TGTGCCAGCAGTCCCGGGACAGGGGTAGACGAGCAGTACTTC
CASSPGTGVDEQYF
>large|TRBV4-3|TRBJ2-7|-
TGCGCCAGCAGCCGATCTCTTTGGGCAGGGAAGAACTACGAGCAGTACTTC
CASSRSLWAGKNYEQYF
>few|TRBV2|TRBJ2-1|TRBD2
TGTGTCAGCAGGGAAGGGACTAGAAATGAGCAGTTCTTC
CVSREGTRNEQFF